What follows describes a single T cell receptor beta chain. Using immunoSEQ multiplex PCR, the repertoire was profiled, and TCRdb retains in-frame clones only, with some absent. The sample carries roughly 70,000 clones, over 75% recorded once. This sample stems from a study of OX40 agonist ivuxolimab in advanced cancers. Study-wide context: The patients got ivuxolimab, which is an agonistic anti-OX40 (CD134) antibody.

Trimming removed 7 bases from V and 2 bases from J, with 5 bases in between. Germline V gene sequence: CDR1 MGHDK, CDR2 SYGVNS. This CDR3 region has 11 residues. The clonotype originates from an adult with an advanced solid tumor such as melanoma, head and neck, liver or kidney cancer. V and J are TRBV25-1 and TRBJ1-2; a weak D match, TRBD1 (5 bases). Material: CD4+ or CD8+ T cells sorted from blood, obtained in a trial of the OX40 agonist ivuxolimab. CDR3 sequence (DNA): TGTGCCAGCACAGGGAACTATGGCTACACCTTC. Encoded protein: CASTGNYGYTF.